The 32 T cell receptor beta chains presented below share a single source sample, sequenced in a study of blood T cell repertoires in COVID-19 (TCRdb year 2020). Receptors were amplified or captured by the immunoSEQ multiplex PCR assay. TCRdb carries this immuneACCESS record with in-frame sequences only. Its versions omit some clonotypes, under half of them owing to an unresolved V gene in the studies checked, with the rest unexplained. The sample profile shows about 490,000 clones; roughly 88% of them were found once. The biggest ten clones account for roughly 3.1% of the sample. Sequenced: peripheral blood. The receptor set was obtained from a human donor in a cohort sampled during active COVID-19.

V gene TRBV11-1 combines with J gene TRBJ2-3; D uncertain. This CDR3 spans 13 amino acids. Germline-derived CDR1 and CDR2 are SGHAT and FQDESV (reference sequence). Trimming cost V 2 bases and J 1 base, with 4 bases left between them. The CDR3 DNA follows: TGTGCCAGCAGCTTAATAGGCACAGATACGCAGTATTTT. It specifies CASSLIGTDTQYF.

The J gene is TRBJ2-1, the V gene TRBV5-1; D is unresolved. The germline V gene encodes CDR1 SGHRS and CDR2 YFSETQ. V lost 8 bases to trimming and J lost 6 bases, with 18 bases between them. The CDR3 has 14 residues. CDR3 DNA sequence: TGCGCCAGTACTCCTATAGTATCGGGCAATGAGCAGTTCTTC. Protein sequence: CASTPIVSGNEQFF.

A note on this clone: Other DNA sequences in this sample translate to the same CDR3. V is TRBV3-1 (or the pseudogene TRBV3-2) and J is TRBJ2-1, with TRBD1 matching over 10 bases. The trim removed 3 bases at V and 5 bases at J, leaving 4 bases unmatched. Germline CDR1 is LGHDT and CDR2 is YNNKEL (reference sequence). The CDR3 contains 15 residues. This CDR3 reads CASSQGTGAHNEQFF. CDR3 DNA: TGTGCCAGCAGCCAGGGGACAGGGGCCCACAATGAGCAGTTCTTC.

The CDR3 here is CASSGSSGRAFSGTGELFF. The CDR3 nucleotides read TGTGCCAGCAGCGGATCTAGCGGGAGGGCCTTTTCGGGCACCGGGGAGCTGTTTTTT. The J gene is TRBJ2-2, the V gene TRBV9; 12 bases match TRBD2. CDR1 SGDLS and CDR2 YYNGEE come from the germline V gene. The CDR3 covers 19 residues. V dropped 3 bases and J dropped 4; count of bases not matched to a gene: 13. The full variable domain, with the rest looked up from reference TRBV9 and TRBJ2-2, is DSGVTQTPKHLITATGQRVTLRCSPRSGDLSVYWYQQSLDQGLQFLIQYYNGEERAKGNILERFSAQQFPDLHSELNLSSLELGDSALYFCASSGSSGRAFSGTGELFFGEGSRLTVL.

The chain combines TRBV5-1 with TRBJ2-4; 9 bases align to TRBD2. Trimming cost V 4 bases and J 8 bases; bases outside gene matches: 10. The CDR3 loop spans 15 amino acids. Germline CDR1 is SGHRS and CDR2 is YFSETQ. Here the CDR3 reads CASSTTSGLADIQYF. The CDR3 region has the DNA TGCGCCAGCAGCACCACTAGCGGGCTTGCGGACATTCAGTACTTC. Full variable domain (rest looked up from reference TRBV5-1 and TRBJ2-4): KAGVTQTPRYLIKTRGQQVTLSCSPISGHRSVSWYQQTPGQGLQFLFEYFSETQRNKGNFPGRFSGRQFSNSRSEMNVSTLELGDSALYLCASSTTSGLADIQYFGAGTRLSVL.

The chain recombines TRBV28 with TRBJ1-2, with a weak D call TRBD1 (6 bases). Germline lookup yields CDR1 MDHEN and CDR2 SYDVKM. V was clipped by 5 bases and J by 4 bases, with 17 bases between them. This CDR3 has 15 residues. CDR3 loop: CASSPRDTRPYGYTF. The CDR3 DNA reads TGTGCCAGCAGTCCCCGGGACACTAGACCCTATGGCTACACCTTC.

This chain uses TRBV6-5 with TRBJ2-7, with D perhaps TRBD2 (6 bases). V was clipped by 3 bases and J by 1 base, with 10 bases between them. Germline V CDR1 and CDR2: MNHEY, SVGAGI. CDR3 length: 14 amino acids. For the CDR3, the DNA is TGTGCCAGCAGTTATGGGCGGGGATCCTACGAGCAGTACTTC. Residues: CASSYGRGSYEQYF.

This chain uses TRBV28 with TRBJ1-2; D is uncertain. The CDR3 is 13 amino acids. V shed 3 bases and J shed 2 bases, with 7 bases lying between them. Germline CDR1 MDHEN, CDR2 SYDVKM. This CDR3 reads CASSLTPNYGYTF. For the CDR3, the DNA is TGTGCCAGCAGTTTGACTCCAAACTATGGCTACACCTTC.

As DNA, the CDR3 is TGTGCCAGCAGCTTGGTGGACAGGGGATCGACCCAGCATTTT. It specifies CASSLVDRGSTQHF. The chain employs TRBV11-2 and TRBJ1-5, with 9 bases fitting TRBD1. J lost 11 bases, V lost 3 bases, and 8 bases had no gene match. Germline V gene lookup returns CDR1 SGHAT and CDR2 FQNNGV. The CDR3 has 14 residues.

CDR3 coding DNA: TGTGCCAGCAGCTCCACGGGGGGTTTGGGCACTGAAGCTTTCTTT. It encodes CASSSTGGLGTEAFF. The chain couples TRBV5-4 to TRBJ1-1; tentatively, D is TRBD1 (5 bases). The CDR3 extends over 15 amino acids. V gave up 3 bases and J gave up 4 bases, with 16 bases separating them. The germline V gene has CDR1 SGHNT and CDR2 YYREEE (reference sequence).

The chain recombines TRBV28 with TRBJ1-2, with TRBD1 as a possible D gene (6 bases). The V gene's germline CDR1 is MDHEN and CDR2 SYDVKM. This CDR3 comprises 13 residues. V lost 5 bases, J lost 4 bases, and 11 bases lay in between. CDR3 coding DNA: TGTGCCAGCAGTCTACAGGGCCCCTATGGCTACACCTTC. Translated: CASSLQGPYGYTF.

The rearrangement joins TRBV10-3 to TRBJ1-2, with 8 nucleotides matching TRBD1. CDR1 is ENHRY, CDR2 SYGVKD, per germline. The ends lost 1 base at V and 4 bases at J; junction bases unmatched: 8. This CDR3 has 16 amino acids. CDR3 in DNA: TGTGCCATCAGTGAGTTAAGCAGGGGGCTAGGCTATGGCTACACCTTC. It specifies CAISELSRGLGYGYTF.

The chain links TRBV10-3 to TRBJ1-2, with D maybe TRBD1 (5 bases). The ends were cut back, 6 bases at V and 6 bases at J, with 20 bases in the middle. Germline loops: CDR1 ENHRY, CDR2 SYGVKD. This CDR3 contains 15 residues. This CDR3 is CAIRAMRQTLNGYTF. The CDR3 DNA sequence: TGTGCCATCAGGGCAATGAGACAGACCCTAAATGGCTACACCTTC.

The table lists this clone with a few counts. This rearrangement joins TRBV3-1 (or the pseudogene TRBV3-2) to TRBJ1-4; 9 nucleotides align to TRBD1. Germline V gene lookup returns CDR1 LGHDT and CDR2 YNNKEL (reference sequence). This CDR3 comprises 15 residues. V was clipped by 4 bases and J by 4 bases; unmatched bases: 4. CDR3 region: CASSPWDRDNEKLFF. In DNA, the CDR3 is TGTGCCAGCAGCCCTTGGGACAGGGATAATGAAAAACTGTTTTTT.

The J gene is TRBJ2-5, the V gene TRBV24-1, with D hard to call. CDR3 length: 13 amino acids. Germline CDR1 KGHDR, CDR2 SFDVKD. V lost 4 bases and J lost 7, with 12 bases in between. The CDR3 DNA is TGTGCCACCAGTGAAAGTCTGAGCCGGACCCAGTACTTC. This gives the protein CATSESLSRTQYF.

The chain uses TRBV28 and TRBJ2-3, with D maybe TRBD2 (6 bases). Germline V gene sequence: CDR1 MDHEN, CDR2 SYDVKM. This CDR3 spans 15 amino acids. The V and J ends lost 3 bases and 7 bases respectively, with 17 bases between them. CDR3 protein: CASSLDTGLFNTQYF. Written as DNA, the CDR3 is TGTGCCAGCAGTTTGGATACGGGACTGTTTAATACGCAGTATTTT. Variable domain in full (rest from reference TRBV28 and TRBJ2-3): DVKVTQSSRYLVKRTGEKVFLECVQDMDHENMFWYRQDPGLGLRLIYFSYDVKMKEKGDIPEGYSVSREKKERFSLILESASTNQTSMYLCASSLDTGLFNTQYFGPGTRLTVL.

The V gene is TRBV4-1, the J gene TRBJ2-1; 14 nucleotides match TRBD2. Germline-derived CDR1 and CDR2 are MGHRA and YSYEKL. The CDR3 runs to 20 residues. The trim removed 4 bases at V and 5 bases at J, leaving 16 bases unmatched. The CDR3 bases are TGCGCCAGCAGCCGATTGTTGGGACTAGCGGGAGTCTCCAGCAACAATGAGCAGTTCTTC. Its translation: CASSRLLGLAGVSSNNEQFF.

The V and J genes are TRBV5-8 and TRBJ1-2; TRBD1 might be the D (6 bases). The CDR3 runs to 15 residues. Trimming cost V 8 bases and J 1 base, with 18 bases left between them. Germline V gives CDR1 SGHTS, CDR2 YDEGEE. In DNA, the CDR3 is TGTGCCAGTGTCCGACAGGCAGAGGGTAACTATGGCTACACCTTC. Translation gives CASVRQAEGNYGYTF.

As DNA, the CDR3 is TGTGCCAGCAGTTCCCGGGACAGGGGCAACTATGGCTACACCTTC. This sequence encodes CASSSRDRGNYGYTF. The chain employs TRBV6-5 and TRBJ1-2, with 10 bases lining up with TRBD1. This CDR3 region has 15 residues. Germline values: CDR1 MNHEY, CDR2 SVGAGI. V dropped 4 bases and J dropped 2; count of bases not matched to a gene: 4.

Of note for this clone: Additional DNA sequences in this sample encode the identical CDR3. V usage is TRBV18 and J usage is TRBJ2-7; 12 bases line up with TRBD1. This CDR3 is 15 amino acids long. CDR1 and CDR2 from the germline V gene are KGHSH and LQKENI. The J segment lost 4 bases and the V segment lost 3 bases, leaving 4 bases of the junction unmatched. This CDR3 reads CASSPPGQGAYEQYF. DNA for the CDR3: TGTGCCAGCTCACCTCCGGGACAGGGGGCTTACGAGCAGTACTTC.

The V call is TRBV25-1, the J call TRBJ1-4; D call uncertain. CDR1 MGHDK and CDR2 SYGVNS come from the germline V gene. The CDR3 sequence is 14 residues long. Trimming took off 7 bases at V and 8 bases at J, with 17 bases between the two ends. The CDR3 here is CASTLGGSEEKLFF. The CDR3 region has the DNA TGTGCCAGCACCCTGGGAGGCTCGGAAGAAAAACTGTTTTTT. Supplemented by reference TRBV25-1 and TRBJ1-4, the full variable domain reads EADIYQTPRYLVIGTGKKITLECSQTMGHDKMYWYQQDPGMELHLIHYSYGVNSTEKGDLSSESTVSRIRTEHFPLTLESARPSHTSQYLCASTLGGSEEKLFFGSGTQLSVL.

This clone was counted once. This sequence joins TRBV3-1 (or the pseudogene TRBV3-2) and TRBJ1-3; D uncertain. From germline, CDR1 is LGHDT and CDR2 YNNKEL (reference sequence). This CDR3 is built from 16 residues. Trimming removed 4 bases from V and 0 bases from J, with 13 bases in between. The CDR3 here is CASSPLDYYSGNTIYF. The CDR3 DNA sequence: TGTGCCAGCAGCCCCCTGGATTACTACTCTGGAAACACCATATATTTT.

This clone has only one observation. The chain joins TRBV19 to TRBJ1-5, with no clear D. Germline V CDR1 and CDR2: LNHDA, SQIVND (reference sequence). The CDR3 has 14 residues. Trimming took 7 bases from V and 3 from J, leaving 13 bases between them. The CDR3 region is CASTTRAFNQPQHF. DNA of the CDR3: TGTGCCAGTACCACCCGAGCATTCAATCAGCCCCAGCATTTT.

V gene TRBV7-3 combines with J gene TRBJ1-1; D perhaps matches TRBD1 (6 bases). Deletions cut 2 bases from V and 3 bases from J, with 13 bases between. Germline V CDR1 and CDR2: SGHTA, FQGTGA. The CDR3 sequence is 15 residues long. CDR3 region: CASSLDGGQDTEAFF. In DNA, the CDR3 is TGTGCCAGCAGCTTAGACGGGGGGCAGGACACTGAAGCTTTCTTT. The whole variable domain, remainder taken from reference TRBV7-3 and TRBJ1-1, is GAGVSQTPSNKVTEKGKYVELRCDPISGHTALYWYRQSLGQGPEFLIYFQGTGAADDSGLPNDRFFAVRPEGSVSTLKIQRTERGDSAVYLCASSLDGGQDTEAFFGQGTRLTVV.

This chain uses TRBV13 with TRBJ2-7; maybe TRBD2 (5 bases). Trimming shortened V by 2 bases and J by 3 bases, and 11 bases separated the two germline ends. In germline, CDR1 is PRHDT, CDR2 FYEKMQ (reference sequence). This CDR3 spans 14 amino acids. The DNA of the CDR3 is TGTGCCAGCAGCTTAAACAGCGGCCTCTACGAGCAGTACTTC. Translated, it gives CASSLNSGLYEQYF.

V usage is TRBV11-2 and J usage is TRBJ1-2, with 9 bases fitting TRBD1. The ends lost 5 bases at V and 6 bases at J; junction bases unmatched: 13. Germline CDR1 is SGHAT and CDR2 is FQNNGV. The CDR3 has 16 residues. CDR3 sequence: CASSPPGQGLSNGYTF. As DNA, the CDR3 is TGTGCCAGCAGCCCTCCGGGACAGGGCCTCTCTAATGGCTACACCTTC.

This clone has a single count. The CDR3 protein is CASSLGPGGYEQYF. CDR3 coding DNA: TGTGCCAGCAGCTTAGGTCCGGGAGGCTACGAGCAGTACTTC. The rearrangement joins TRBV11-3 to TRBJ2-7; 7 bases fit TRBD2. Germline trimming cut 1 base from V and 3 bases from J; bases unmatched to any gene: 3. The CDR3 contains 14 residues. CDR1 is SGHNT, CDR2 YENEEA, per germline.

The chain joins TRBV4-2 to TRBJ2-3; D may be TRBD2 (5 bases). V dropped 0 bases and J dropped 2 bases, with 15 bases sitting between them. Germline values: CDR1 LGHNA, CDR2 YNFKEQ. This CDR3 has 17 residues. CDR3 residues: CASSQEVSGSTTDTQYF. Here the CDR3 DNA reads TGTGCCAGCAGCCAAGAGGTGAGCGGTAGCACCACAGATACGCAGTATTTT.

V usage is TRBV12-3 or TRBV12-4 and J usage is TRBJ2-5; a possible D gene is TRBD2 (6 bases). Between the trimmed V and J ends, which lost 3 bases and 5 bases, there was a span of 10 bases. This CDR3 spans 13 amino acids. The CDR3 protein is CASSFGGKETQYF. CDR3 coding DNA: TGTGCCAGCAGTTTCGGCGGGAAGGAGACCCAGTACTTC.

For this clone: At the DNA level, this CDR3 is encoded by other sequences in the same sample as well. The chain uses TRBV24-1 and TRBJ2-1; 8 bases are shared with TRBD2. The CDR3 is 13 residues long. The germline V gene encodes CDR1 KGHDR and CDR2 SFDVKD. The junction had 4 bases not matched to a gene; V was cut back by 3 bases and J by 10 bases. CDR3 loop: CATSDPGTREQFF. DNA for the CDR3: TGTGCCACCAGTGATCCCGGGACTAGGGAGCAGTTCTTC.

V and J are TRBV6-5 and TRBJ2-2; a weak D match, TRBD1 (6 bases). With 10 bases removed from V and 5 bases from J, the gap between germline ends came to 14 bases. Looked up from germline, CDR1 is MNHEY and CDR2 is SVGAGI. This CDR3 region has 13 residues. CDR3 sequence (DNA): TGTGCCACCTTCAGGGGTGGAACCGGGGAGCTGTTTTTT. Residues: CATFRGGTGELFF.

The V and J genes are TRBV12-5 and TRBJ2-2, with 7 nucleotides matching TRBD2. V shed 0 bases and J 3 bases; nucleotides not matched to a gene: 10. This CDR3 comprises 18 residues. Per germline, CDR1 LGHNT and CDR2 FRNRAP. In DNA, the CDR3 is TGTGCTAGTGGTTTGGTACTCTTGCCGACTAGCCACACCGGGGAGCTGTTTTTT. This translates into CASGLVLLPTSHTGELFF. The entire variable domain, with the rest obtained from reference TRBV12-5 and TRBJ2-2, is as follows: DARVTQTPRHKVTEMGQEVTMRCQPILGHNTVFWYRQTMMQGLELLAYFRNRAPLDDSGMPKDRFSAEMPDATLATLKIQPSEPRDSAVYFCASGLVLLPTSHTGELFFGEGSRLTVL.